One TCR beta chain is described in this entry. The sample is drawn from a study of T cell responses to AZD1222 COVID-19 vaccine. Profiled with immunoSEQ multiplex PCR; TCRdb holds only in-frame clones, not every one. The sample shows around 120,000 clones, 88% of them seen only once. V shed 0 bases and J shed 5 bases, with 6 bases lying between them. The CDR3 contains 14 residues. The germline V gene encodes CDR1 SGHNT and CDR2 YYREEE (reference sequence). This chain connects TRBV5-4 to TRBJ1-6; maybe TRBD1 (5 bases). This TCR was sampled from an adult in good health. The starting material was peripheral blood, obtained on day 0 of MenACWY control vaccination. The chain's CDR3 is CASSLVGDNSPLHF. The CDR3 nucleotides read TGTGCCAGCAGCTTGGTAGGGGATAATTCACCCCTCCACTTT.